The subject of this entry is one T cell receptor beta chain. A second PCR, run for roughly 7 to 12 cycles, used a sample-barcoded 5' primer plus a J-beta primer mix. TCRdb reprocessed the 5' RACE reads with MiXCR, giving one entry per CDR3 protein. The sample consists of about 780,000 distinct CDR3 sequences, around 50% of them appearing once. Germline V gene sequence: CDR1 MNHEY, CDR2 SMNVEV (reference sequence). This CDR3 spans 15 amino acids. This specimen belongs to a study of blood T cells in healthy people across ages. This sequence originates from a man older than 75 in good health. This chain links TRBV27 with TRBJ2-4; 10 bases align to TRBD1. The end of the DNA is better explained by TRBJ2-7, so the J call may be wrong. The sequenced sample was blood. CDR3 bases: TGTGCCAGCAGTAGAGTCGGGACAGGGGCCTACGAGCAGTACTTC. Residues: CASSRVGTGAYEQYF.